Below, 13 T cell receptor beta chains from the same sample are listed, as sequenced in a study of response to subunit inactivated influenza vaccine (dated by TCRdb to 2017 to 2018). The library was generated by RT-PCR. These reads were obtained on an Illumina HiSeq 2500. TCRdb passed the public sequencing reads through fastp at Q25 and MiXCR, retaining productive beta sequences. Duplicate CDR3 protein sequences are folded into a single record with the most common DNA and genes. The sample table records 860,000 or so distinct CDR3 sequences; approximately 22% of these occur just once. Of the sample, about 9.4% is held by the ten largest clones. The specimen was PBMCs from blood, collected about 5 days after vaccination. These receptors were obtained from a man in his forties or fifties who received an inactivated influenza vaccine. Donor details come from another sample of the same person, matched by shared clones.

This clonotype was recorded many times. The chain links TRBV10-3 to TRBJ1-1; the D is unclear. The CDR3 runs to 13 residues. Germline values: CDR1 ENHRY, CDR2 SYGVKD. V gave up 3 bases and J gave up 1 base, with 6 bases separating them. This chain's CDR3 is CAISDGRNTEAFF. The DNA of the CDR3 is TGTGCCATCAGTGATGGGAGGAACACTGAAGCTTTCTTT.

This clonotype was seen a handful of times. V usage is TRBV12-3 or TRBV12-4 and J usage is TRBJ1-2; 8 nucleotides match TRBD1. With V trimmed by 3 bases and J by 10 bases, 16 bases remained unmatched. The CDR3 covers 16 residues. CDR3 sequence reads: CASSFGRQGPGWIYTF. CDR3 nucleotide sequence: TGTGCCAGCAGTTTTGGTCGACAGGGGCCAGGGTGGATCTACACCTTC.

This clonotype was picked up a small number of times. The CDR3 bases are TGTGCCAGCAGTTCAACTAGCGGGGGCCCATACAATGAGCAGTTCTTC. It is translated as CASSSTSGGPYNEQFF. The chain is built from TRBV28 and TRBJ2-1; 11 bases align to TRBD2. CDR1 is MDHEN, CDR2 SYDVKM, per germline. The CDR3 loop spans 16 amino acids. V lost 4 bases, J lost 4 bases, and 6 bases stayed unmatched.

The table lists this clonotype with many counts. The rearrangement links TRBV12-3 or TRBV12-4 to TRBJ1-6; 7 bases match TRBD1. The CDR3 covers 15 residues. V shed 0 bases and J 7 bases; nucleotides not matched to a gene: 3. CDR3: CASSLAGTANSPLHF. The CDR3 nucleotides read TGTGCCAGCAGTTTAGCGGGGACAGCCAATTCACCCCTCCACTTT.

Only a few counts were recorded for this clonotype. The V gene is TRBV20-1, the J gene TRBJ2-7; D is undetermined. With 3 bases removed from V and 5 bases from J, the gap between germline ends came to 8 bases. From germline, CDR1 is DFQATT and CDR2 SNEGSKA (reference sequence). The CDR3 spans 11 residues. DNA of the CDR3: TGCAGTGCTAGCGAGTTGGACGAGCAGTACTTC. Residues: CSASELDEQYF.

This clonotype was counted ten times or more. The V gene is TRBV5-1, the J gene TRBJ1-5, with D uncertain. The V gene's germline CDR1 is SGHRS and CDR2 YFSETQ. CDR3 length: 13 amino acids. Deletions cut 0 bases from V and 6 bases from J, with 7 bases between. DNA of the CDR3: TGCGCCAGCAGCTTGGAGGGTTCTCAGCCCCAGCATTTT. Amino acids: CASSLEGSQPQHF.

This clonotype was seen ten or more times. The chain links TRBV14 to TRBJ2-7; either TRBD1 or TRBD2 may supply D (7 bases each). V was clipped by 6 bases and J by 3 bases, with 18 bases between them. The length of the CDR3 is 15 residues. Germline loops: CDR1 SGHDN, CDR2 FVKESK. CDR3 protein: CASRRGTEAFYEQYF. As DNA, the CDR3 is TGTGCCAGCAGGCGGGGGACAGAGGCTTTCTACGAGCAGTACTTC. Drawing the rest from reference TRBV14 and TRBJ2-7, the complete variable domain is EAGVTQFPSHSVIEKGQTVTLRCDPISGHDNLYWYRRVMGKEIKFLLHFVKESKQDESGMPNNRFLAERTGGTYSTLKVQPAELEDSGVYFCASRRGTEAFYEQYFGPGTRLTVT.

The gene calls are TRBV7-2 and TRBJ1-3; D gene unclear. This CDR3 region has 15 residues. V lost 1 base and J lost 3, with 10 bases in between. Germline V lookup: CDR1 SGHTA, CDR2 FQGNSA. CDR3 in DNA: TGTGCCAGCAGCTTAGTATCAGGAGATGGAAACACCATATATTTT. Its protein is CASSLVSGDGNTIYF.

The table lists this clonotype with many counts. The chain combines TRBV6-2 or TRBV6-3 with TRBJ1-6; D is unresolved. Germline V gives CDR1 MNHEY, CDR2 SVGEGT. The CDR3 contains 14 residues. Deletions cut 2 bases from V and 7 bases from J, with 9 bases between. The CDR3 protein is CASSYGQINSPLHF. CDR3 sequence (DNA): TGTGCCAGCAGTTACGGGCAGATAAATTCACCCCTCCACTTT.

The V and J genes are TRBV29-1 and TRBJ2-7, with TRBD2 identical over 10 bases. The germline gives CDR1 SQVTM, CDR2 ANQGSEA. With 4 bases clipped from V and 5 bases from J, the junction kept 8 bases outside the gene matches. This CDR3 has 14 residues. The CDR3 sequence: CSVASSGSPHEQYF. CDR3 DNA: TGCAGCGTTGCCTCTAGCGGGAGTCCCCACGAGCAGTACTTC.

The chain is built from TRBV3-1 and TRBJ2-1; 14 positions match TRBD2. This CDR3 contains 18 residues. The V gene's germline CDR1 is LGHDT and CDR2 YNNKEL (reference sequence). Unmatched junction bases numbered 8, after V lost 0 bases and J lost 7 bases. CDR3 coding DNA: TGTGCCAGCAGCCAAGACGGGACTAGCGGGAGAGGGTTTAATGAGCAGTTCTTC. Amino acid sequence: CASSQDGTSGRGFNEQFF.

There are a few counts of this clonotype. V is TRBV7-2 and J is TRBJ2-5; D remains unclear. The ends were cut back, 5 bases at V and 5 bases at J, with 12 bases in the middle. The germline CDR1 and CDR2 sequences are SGHTA and FQGNSA. The CDR3 length is 13 residues. The CDR3 nucleotides read TGTGCCAGCAGCCGTGACTTGTATGAGACCCAGTACTTC. It specifies CASSRDLYETQYF.

The chain carries TRBV6-5 and TRBJ2-7; TRBD2 is a possible D gene (5 bases). Germline-derived CDR1 and CDR2 are MNHEY and SVGAGI. The CDR3 has 16 amino acids. The V end lost 5 bases, the J end lost 3 bases, and 20 bases lay between the germline ends. The CDR3 DNA sequence: TGTGCCAGCAGTACTCACGAGCGGAGAATCGTCTACGAGCAGTACTTC. Its protein is CASSTHERRIVYEQYF.